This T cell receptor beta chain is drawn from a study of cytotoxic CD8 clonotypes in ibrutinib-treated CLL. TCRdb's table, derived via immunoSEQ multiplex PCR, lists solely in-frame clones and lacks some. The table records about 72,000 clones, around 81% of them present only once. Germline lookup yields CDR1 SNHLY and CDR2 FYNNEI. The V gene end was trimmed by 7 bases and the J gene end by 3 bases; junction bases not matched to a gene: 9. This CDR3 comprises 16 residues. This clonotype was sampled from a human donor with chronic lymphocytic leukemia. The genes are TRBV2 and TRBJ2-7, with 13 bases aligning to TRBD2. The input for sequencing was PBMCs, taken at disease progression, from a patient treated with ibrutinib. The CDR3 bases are TGTGCCAGCATTCCGCCTAGGACTAGCGGGAGCTACGAGCAGTACTTC. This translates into CASIPPRTSGSYEQYF.